The entry below describes one T cell receptor beta chain. No cognate antigen has been identified for it. Nothing much larger sits one base from this clone, and base qualities are not available. Participants in the prospective study were aged roughly 18 to 100 years, lived in more than 20 United States geographic areas, and enrolled through a virtual design. In the prospective study, cohorts were assigned on the basis of participant-reported clinical history obtained from a screening survey and a study questionnaire. Exposed participants were defined as having been in contact with someone with a PCR-confirmed or clinician-diagnosed COVID-19 case within 2 weeks of study entry. Mobile phlebotomists in the prospective study collected whole blood, serum and a nasopharyngeal or oropharyngeal swab from every participant. Prospective study participants could optionally give additional blood draws and questionnaires over an approximately two-month period. Before DNA extraction, blood samples from the prospective study were shipped at room temperature or frozen.

TCRbeta CDR3 regions were amplified from genomic DNA by means of the immunoSEQ Assay, a bias-controlled multiplex PCR. The paper's processing steps were these. Within the assay, amplification of reference gene primers was used to estimate how many nucleated cells each sample contained. Sequence reads were collapsed and filtered to measure the absolute abundance of every unique TCRbeta CDR3 rearrangement. For each sample, productive Simpson clonality was calculated as the square root of Simpson's diversity index across productive rearrangements. This is the immuneACCESS table as TCRdb keeps it, with only in-frame sequences that have V and J called. A part of the clones is gone; compared with another copy, unresolved V genes explain less than half, and the rest is unexplained. D and trimming come from the DNA, and the V and J calls and clone size come from that table. The sample data list 150,000 to 200,000 clones, and approximately 88% of these were observed just once. The ten most abundant clones make up around 5.1% of the sample.

The record originates from a study of blood T cell repertoires in COVID-19 (TCRdb year 2020). Broadly, across the study: Samples from collaborators originated in the United States, Italy and Spain and spanned both the acute and convalescent phases of COVID-19. Sample metadata almost always included a de-identified subject ID, COVID-19 status, age in years and sex. Samples came from the ongoing ImmuneRACE study (first 160 participants) plus 1,254 subjects from 6 global collaborators. Where available, HLA class I and class II types were obtained from metadata supplied by the sample provider rather than from assay-based typing. The repertoires were released in a freely available public database meant as a resource for research on the immune response to SARS-CoV-2. The material from the prospective study consisted of cDNA or gDNA derived from T cells, B-cell-depleted T cells, or PBMCs. Subjects who had been exposed to COVID-19, were actively infected with it, or had recovered from it provided the deeply sampled blood TCRbeta repertoires that made up the dataset. Broad study findings and their caveats: How much clinical and demographic metadata was included differed by source and by participant, and the metadata was provided uncurated.

V loses 5 bases, J loses 7 bases, and the germline ends lie 12 bases apart. The CDR3 goes from the cysteine to the phenylalanine over 12 residues. Of all the DNA, just the CDR3 is kept, 36 bases in frame from base 1. Via the germline V gene, CDR1 is SGHDT and CDR2 YYEEEE. The receptor's source is a man between 65 and 85 years old who had been exposed to COVID-19. Material: PBMCs or T cells enriched from blood (not recorded which). Rearrangement joined TRBV5-6 to TRBJ1-2; TRBD1 is a weak D gene call, 5 bases matching. The nucleotide sequence is TGTGCCAGCAGGACACAGGATCTTGGCTACACCTTC. This yields the protein CASRTQDLGYTF.